Shown below are 21 T cell receptor beta chains from a single sample sequenced in a study of blood T cells in healthy people across ages. Combining a sample-barcoded 5' primer with a J-beta primer mix, a second PCR ran for 7 to 11 cycles. A single record per CDR3 protein comes from TCRdb applying MiXCR to the 5' RACE reads. The sample carries approximately 730,000 distinct CDR3 sequences, about 55% recorded once. The sequenced sample consisted of blood. All receptors derive from a man of 80 years or more in good health.

This chain connects TRBV20-1 to TRBJ2-5; unclear D gene. The CDR3 is 12 residues long. The V end lost 1 base, the J end lost 5 bases, and 8 bases lay between the germline ends. Germline CDR1 is DFQATT and CDR2 is SNEGSKA (reference sequence). CDR3 sequence (DNA): TGCAGTGCTAGAGGGGGATCGGAGACCCAGTACTTC. Its protein is CSARGGSETQYF.

J is TRBJ1-1 and V is TRBV28, with unresolved D. CDR1 is MDHEN and CDR2 is SYDVKM in the germline V gene. Trimming took off 11 bases at V and 4 bases at J, with 8 bases between the two ends. This CDR3 has 10 residues. The CDR3 loop is CASISTEAFF. Here the CDR3 DNA reads TGTGCCTCAATCTCCACTGAAGCTTTCTTT.

Turning to this clonotype: This may stem from a read error, because a much larger clone lies one nucleotide away. This chain uses TRBV7-2 with TRBJ2-3; 7 nucleotides line up with TRBD1. Trimming took 6 bases from V and 0 from J; bases not matched to a gene: 12. The CDR3 consists of 17 residues. Per the germline V gene, CDR1 is SGHTA and CDR2 is FQGNSA. The CDR3 nucleotides are TGTGCCAGCAGATTACAACTAGGGGGCCTTAGCACAGATACGCAGTATTTT. This gives the protein CASRLQLGGLSTDTQYF.

This clonotype was seen a handful of times. This CDR3 reads CASRGDRYNEQFF. In DNA, the CDR3 is TGTGCCAGCAGAGGCGACAGATACAATGAGCAGTTCTTC. This rearrangement joins TRBV12-3 or TRBV12-4 to TRBJ2-1; D may be TRBD1 (5 bases). Trimming removed 6 bases from V and 4 bases from J, with 10 bases in between. This CDR3 is built from 13 residues.

The chain recombines TRBV6-1 with TRBJ2-5; D not certain. Germline V lookup: CDR1 MNHNS, CDR2 SASEGT. Trimming left V 6 bases short and J 5 bases short, with 7 bases between. CDR3 size: 11 residues. CDR3 nucleotide sequence: TGTGCCAGCAGGGGGTCGGAGACCCAGTACTTC. It codes for CASRGSETQYF.

This clonotype turned up a few times. An end of the junction does not agree with germline; a read error may underlie this. In nucleotides, the CDR3 is TGTGCCAGCAGTAACTCGGGAAATGACTACACCTTC. It encodes CASSNSGNDYTF. The V and J genes are TRBV6-2 or TRBV6-3 and TRBJ1-2, with D unclear. The germline V gene encodes CDR1 MNHEY and CDR2 SVGEGT. This CDR3 spans 12 amino acids.

Only a few counts were recorded for this clonotype. The chain carries TRBV4-1 and TRBJ1-1; a possible D gene is TRBD1 (6 bases). V gave up 5 bases and J gave up 4 bases, with 14 bases separating them. CDR1 is MGHRA, CDR2 YSYEKL, per germline. This CDR3 spans 14 amino acids. The CDR3 loop is CASSGPRGFTEAFF. The CDR3 nucleotides are TGCGCCAGCAGCGGGCCCAGGGGATTCACTGAAGCTTTCTTT.

This clonotype has just a few counts. V usage is TRBV5-4 and J usage is TRBJ2-3, with 12 bases lining up with TRBD2. CDR3 length: 16 residues. Germline CDR1 reads SGHNT; CDR2 reads YYREEE (reference sequence). V was pared by 0 bases and J by 14 bases, with 13 bases of the junction left unmatched. In nucleotides, the CDR3 is TGTGCCAGCAGCTTGGACCCAACTAGCGGGAGGAGATACGCGTATTTT. Protein product: CASSLDPTSGRRYAYF. Full variable domain (missing parts from reference TRBV5-4 and TRBJ2-3): ETGVTQSPTHLIKTRGQQVTLRCSSQSGHNTVSWYQQALGQGPQFIFQYYREEENGRGNFPPRFSGLQFPNYSSELNVNALELDDSALYLCASSLDPTSGRRYAYFGPGTRLTVL.

The J gene is TRBJ2-4, the V gene TRBV14; TRBD1 is a possible D gene (6 bases). The DNA end lines up better with TRBJ2-5; the J call may be wrong. CDR3 length: 14 residues. Germline V gene lookup returns CDR1 SGHDN and CDR2 FVKESK. CDR3 DNA sequence: TGTGCCAGCAGCCGTGGACAGATTCAAGAGACCCAGTACTTC. This translates into CASSRGQIQETQYF.

Comments on this clonotype: Its ends do not fully match the called genes, so a read error is possible. The chain recombines TRBV6-2 or TRBV6-3 with TRBJ2-1; 14 nucleotides align to TRBD2. The CDR3 is made up of 17 amino acids. From germline, CDR1 is MNHEY and CDR2 SVGEGT. CDR3 loop: CAGSYASGLAGANEQFF. CDR3 DNA sequence: TGTGCCGGCAGTTACGCCTCGGGACTAGCGGGGGCCAATGAGCAGTTCTTC.

This clonotype was counted a few times. This chain links TRBV7-6 with TRBJ2-7; TRBD2 matches at 9 bases. The CDR3 is 14 residues long. The V and J ends lost 1 base and 6 bases, in that order; junction bases with no gene match: 4. Germline loops: CDR1 SGHVS, CDR2 FNYEAQ. CDR3 region: CASSLEAGGLEQYF. The DNA of the CDR3 is TGTGCCAGCAGCTTAGAAGCGGGAGGTCTCGAGCAGTACTTC.

The rearrangement uses TRBV11-2 and TRBJ1-4, with 11 bases aligning to TRBD1. The germline V gene encodes CDR1 SGHAT and CDR2 FQNNGV. Trimming at V came to 6 bases and at J to 6 bases, leaving 9 bases not matched to a gene. This CDR3 has 16 amino acids. CDR3 DNA: TGTGCCAGCAGTCCCGGACAGGGGGCCGGTTATGAAAAACTGTTTTTT. Protein sequence: CASSPGQGAGYEKLFF.

The rearrangement links TRBV15 to TRBJ2-5, with 7 bases fitting TRBD1. J gave up 1 base and V 0 bases, and 2 bases lay outside the gene matches. The germline V gene encodes CDR1 LNHNV and CDR2 YYDKDF (reference sequence). The CDR3 is 15 amino acids. The CDR3: CATSRDRGPQETQYF. The CDR3 nucleotides are TGTGCCACCAGCAGAGATAGGGGGCCCCAAGAGACCCAGTACTTC. Looking up the rest from reference TRBV15 and TRBJ2-5 gives the full variable domain: DAMVIQNPRYQVTQFGKPVTLSCSQTLNHNVMYWYQQKSSQAPKLLFHYYDKDFNNEADTPDNFQSRRPNTSFCFLDIRSPGLGDTAMYLCATSRDRGPQETQYFGPGTRLLVL.

This chain uses TRBV6-5 with TRBJ2-2, with 9 positions matching TRBD1. The ends lost 5 bases at V and 4 bases at J; junction bases unmatched: 5. The CDR3 length is 15 residues. The germline V gene has CDR1 MNHEY and CDR2 SVGAGI. Here the CDR3 reads CASSTGGAGTGELFF. The CDR3, as DNA: TGTGCCAGCAGTACAGGGGGCGCCGGCACCGGGGAGCTGTTTTTT.

The V gene is TRBV7-9, the J gene TRBJ2-3; D gene uncertain. The germline V and J ends were trimmed by 5 bases and 14 bases, with 14 bases remaining between them. This CDR3 is 11 amino acids long. Per germline, CDR1 SEHNR and CDR2 FQNEAQ (reference sequence). The CDR3 coding sequence is TGTGCCAGCAGCCCGGGTAGTTACGCGTATTTT. It specifies CASSPGSYAYF. The complete variable domain, with remaining parts taken from reference TRBV7-9 and TRBJ2-3, reads DTGVSQNPRHKITKRGQNVTFRCDPISEHNRLYWYRQTLGQGPEFLTYFQNEAQLEKSRLLSDRFSAERPKGSFSTLEIQRTEQGDSAMYLCASSPGSYAYFGPGTRLTVL.

This clonotype was observed once. The chain has TRBV27 and TRBJ2-1, with TRBD2 identical over 10 bases. The CDR3 is 17 residues long. Germline-derived CDR1 and CDR2 are MNHEY and SMNVEV (reference sequence). J was trimmed by 8 bases and V by 1 base; bases with no gene match: 11. The DNA for the CDR3 is TGTGCCAGCAGTTTATTTCCGCTAGCGGGAGTAGGATATGAGCAGTTCTTC. Protein: CASSLFPLAGVGYEQFF.

The table lists this clonotype with a few counts. J is TRBJ2-7 and V is TRBV9, with TRBD2 identical over 10 bases. This CDR3 contains 16 residues. V shed 3 bases, J shed 2 bases, and the junction held 8 bases outside the gene matches. Germline V CDR1 and CDR2: SGDLS, YYNGEE. The CDR3 region has the DNA TGTGCCAGCAGCGCCTCCTCCGGGACTAGCGCCTACGAGCAGTACTTC. This encodes CASSASSGTSAYEQYF. Variable domain in full (rest from reference TRBV9 and TRBJ2-7): DSGVTQTPKHLITATGQRVTLRCSPRSGDLSVYWYQQSLDQGLQFLIQYYNGEERAKGNILERFSAQQFPDLHSELNLSSLELGDSALYFCASSASSGTSAYEQYFGPGTRLTVT.

This clonotype has just one count. V usage is TRBV12-3 or TRBV12-4 and J usage is TRBJ1-2; no reliable D call. There are 13 residues in the CDR3. The V and J ends lost 6 bases and 4 bases respectively, with 12 bases between them. CDR3 nucleotide sequence: TGTGCCAGCAGCCCATCCCCGGGCTATGGCTACACCTTC. Its protein product is CASSPSPGYGYTF.

This chain connects TRBV21-1 to TRBJ2-1; TRBD2, the table's D call, lacks a check against the DNA. TRBV21-1 is given as a pseudogene. The CDR3 length is 15 residues. CDR3 in DNA: TGTGCCGCGCTTGGGGAAGTAGCGAACTACAATGAGCAGTTCTTC. Translated, it gives CAALGEVANYNEQFF.

The chain is built from TRBV20-1 and TRBJ2-1, with a possible D match to TRBD2 (5 bases). The V end was cut by 0 bases, the J end by 5 bases, with 11 bases between. The CDR3 has 14 residues. Per the germline V gene, CDR1 is DFQATT and CDR2 is SNEGSKA (reference sequence). This CDR3 reads CSARDPPGNNEQFF. The CDR3, as DNA: TGCAGTGCTAGAGATCCTCCCGGGAACAATGAGCAGTTCTTC.

The chain joins TRBV20-1 to TRBJ2-2; 15 bases fit TRBD2. Germline V CDR1 and CDR2: DFQATT, SNEGSKA (reference sequence). The trim removed 2 bases at V and 3 bases at J, leaving 10 bases unmatched. The CDR3 runs 19 residues. CDR3 residues: CSARRTSGRGFWDTGELFF. CDR3 DNA sequence: TGCAGTGCTAGACGGACTAGCGGGAGGGGCTTTTGGGACACCGGGGAGCTGTTTTTT.